One sample yielded the 30 T cell receptor beta chains listed below, sequenced in a study of cytomegalovirus exposure and HLA in healthy donors (dated by TCRdb to 2017 to 2019). Library preparation was by the immunoSEQ multiplex PCR assay. For the multiplex PCR, a mixture combining 60 forward primers for TCR Vbeta segments and 13 reverse primers for TCR Jbeta segments was used. TCRdb retrieved this table from immuneACCESS and kept in-frame rearrangements only. Not all clones are present; in checked studies, unresolved V genes account for under half, and no reason is known for the remainder. In all, the sample holds some 150,000 clones, and 79% of those were seen once. The ten largest clonotypes hold around 6.5% of the sample. The specimen was PBMCs. The receptors originated from a man between 50 and 59 years old in good health and CMV-seropositive.

The chain carries TRBV7-3 and TRBJ2-2; 9 nucleotides align to TRBD2. V lost 0 bases and J lost 4; bases outside the gene matches: 0. This CDR3 is built from 15 residues. CDR1 and CDR2 from the germline V gene are SGHTA and FQGTGA. This CDR3 reads CASSLTSGSTGELFF. CDR3 bases: TGTGCCAGCAGCTTAACTAGCGGGAGCACCGGGGAGCTGTTTTTT.

The chain employs TRBV30 and TRBJ2-5; possible D gene TRBD1, 6 bases. Looked up from germline, CDR1 is GTSNPN and CDR2 is SVGIG (reference sequence). The V gene lost 1 base and the J gene lost 1 base, with 13 bases spanning the gap. The length of the CDR3 is 15 residues. The CDR3 DNA sequence: TGTGCCTGGAGTGCAGGGGCGCCCCCCCAAGAGACCCAGTACTTC. Encoded protein: CAWSAGAPPQETQYF.

The V and J genes are TRBV5-4 and TRBJ1-6; no clear D gene. Between the trimmed V and J ends, which lost 5 bases and 5 bases, there was a span of 14 bases. Germline CDR1 reads SGHNT; CDR2 reads YYREEE (reference sequence). This CDR3 is built from 15 residues. For the CDR3, the DNA is TGTGCCAGCAGTGGAGGGAGAAGGAATAATTCACCCCTCCACTTT. Encoded protein: CASSGGRRNNSPLHF.

The J gene is TRBJ2-7, the V gene TRBV7-9; the match to TRBD1 covers 7 bases. This CDR3 region has 14 residues. V was pared by 7 bases and J by 5 bases, with 11 bases of the junction left unmatched. Germline V gives CDR1 SEHNR, CDR2 FQNEAQ (reference sequence). CDR3 DNA sequence: TGTGCCAGCAACATGTTAGACAGGGACGACGAGCAGTACTTC. Translated: CASNMLDRDDEQYF.

This chain connects TRBV6-6 to TRBJ2-7; 7 bases are shared with TRBD1. V lost 6 bases to trimming and J lost 3 bases; unmatched junction nucleotides: 5. This CDR3 is 13 amino acids long. Germline V lookup: CDR1 MNHNY, CDR2 SVGAGI (reference sequence). The CDR3: CASRGTEVYEQYF. CDR3 sequence (DNA): TGTGCCAGCAGAGGGACAGAGGTCTACGAGCAGTACTTC.

The DNA for the CDR3 is TGTGCCAGCAGTGCCATGGGAGGTGGGACCGGGGAGCTGTTTTTT. Residues: CASSAMGGGTGELFF. The J gene is TRBJ2-2, the V gene TRBV6-4; TRBD2 might be the D (6 bases). Looked up from germline, CDR1 is MRHNA and CDR2 is SNTAGT. Between the trimmed V and J ends, which lost 4 bases and 5 bases, there was a span of 14 bases. This CDR3 has 15 amino acids.

The V call is TRBV28, the J call TRBJ2-5; TRBD2 aligns across 13 bases. The CDR3 extends over 18 amino acids. Trimming took 4 bases from V and 5 from J; bases not matched to a gene: 13. Germline V lookup: CDR1 MDHEN, CDR2 SYDVKM. The DNA of the CDR3 is TGTGCCAGCAGTTCCCTCCGACTAGCGGGAGGAGGAAGGGAGACCCAGTACTTC. Translated, it gives CASSSLRLAGGGRETQYF.

The genes are TRBV27 and TRBJ2-1; 9 bases line up with TRBD2. The J segment lost 5 bases and the V segment lost 4 bases, leaving 3 bases of the junction unmatched. Germline V gene sequence: CDR1 MNHEY, CDR2 SMNVEV (reference sequence). The CDR3 has 14 amino acids. CDR3 residues: CASSYTSGHNEQFF. CDR3 in DNA: TGTGCCAGCAGTTATACTAGCGGGCACAATGAGCAGTTCTTC.

Comments on this clone: At one end, the junction sequence differs from germline, possibly due to a read error. The J gene is TRBJ2-3, the V gene TRBV5-1; the match to TRBD1 covers 7 bases. This CDR3 contains 15 residues. Germline CDR1 SGHRS, CDR2 YFSETQ. The CDR3 reads CASSLDRPQGYTQYF. As DNA, the CDR3 is TGCGCCAGCAGTTTGGACAGGCCCCAAGGGTATACGCAGTATTTT.

The CDR3 protein is CASSKDRGPDIQYF. The CDR3 DNA follows: TGTGCCAGCTCAAAAGACAGGGGTCCGGACATTCAGTACTTC. V and J are TRBV18 and TRBJ2-4; 8 nucleotides agree with TRBD1. J was trimmed by 8 bases and V by 5 bases; bases with no gene match: 8. Germline values: CDR1 KGHSH, CDR2 LQKENI. CDR3 length equals 14 residues.

The chain carries TRBV9 and TRBJ2-5, with 10 bases lining up with TRBD1. The length of the CDR3 is 15 residues. In germline, CDR1 is SGDLS, CDR2 YYNGEE. V trimming: 3 bases; J trimming: 4 bases; junction bases outside the gene matches: 6. The CDR3 here is CASSGRDRGGETQYF. The CDR3, as DNA: TGTGCCAGCAGCGGCCGGGACAGGGGAGGAGAGACCCAGTACTTC.

This clone has a single count. The rearrangement joins TRBV10-3 to TRBJ2-7, with D possibly TRBD2 on 5 matching bases. V lost 6 bases and J lost 10, with 16 bases in between. Looked up from germline, CDR1 is ENHRY and CDR2 is SYGVKD. This CDR3 is built from 12 residues. CDR3 DNA: TGTGCCATCAGCCCCGTACTAGATACCCAGTACTTC. As protein: CAISPVLDTQYF.

The V gene is TRBV7-8, the J gene TRBJ2-1, with 8 bases that match TRBD2. From germline, CDR1 is SGHVS and CDR2 FQNEAQ. Trimming took 2 bases from V and 6 from J; bases not matched to a gene: 6. The CDR3 length is 15 residues. The CDR3 DNA follows: TGTGCCAGCAGCTTAAAGCGGGAGCGGAGCAATGAGCAGTTCTTC. Its protein is CASSLKRERSNEQFF.

V gene TRBV29-1 combines with J gene TRBJ2-1; the D gene is possibly TRBD2 (5 bases). With 4 bases removed from V and 8 bases from J, the gap between germline ends came to 9 bases. The germline gives CDR1 SQVTM, CDR2 ANQGSEA. The CDR3 consists of 11 residues. The CDR3, as DNA: TGCAGCGTTGGCAGAGCGGATGAGCAGTTCTTC. Translation: CSVGRADEQFF.

The table lists this clone with a few counts. J is TRBJ2-1 and V is TRBV5-6; TRBD1 might be the D (5 bases). Trimming removed 4 bases from V and 0 bases from J, with 11 bases in between. The germline gives CDR1 SGHDT, CDR2 YYEEEE. The CDR3 runs to 15 residues. The CDR3 region is CASSPDISSYNEQFF. DNA of the CDR3: TGTGCCAGCAGCCCGGACATAAGCTCCTACAATGAGCAGTTCTTC.

This clone was counted a few times. The chain carries TRBV30 and TRBJ2-2, with TRBD2 as a possible D gene (6 bases). Germline CDR1 and CDR2: GTSNPN and SVGIG (reference sequence). Trimming cost V 7 bases and J 6 bases, with 12 bases left between them. The length of the CDR3 is 12 residues. The CDR3 sequence: CAYGWGAGELFF. Written as DNA, the CDR3 is TGTGCCTACGGGTGGGGGGCCGGGGAGCTGTTTTTT. Variable domain in full (rest from reference TRBV30 and TRBJ2-2): SQTIHQWPATLVQPVGSPLSLECTVEGTSNPNLYWYRQAAGRGLQLLFYSVGIGQISSEVPQNLSASRPQDRQFILSSKKLLLSDSGFYLCAYGWGAGELFFGEGSRLTVL.

The J gene is TRBJ2-1, the V gene TRBV7-8; D unresolved. CDR1 and CDR2 from the germline V gene are SGHVS and FQNEAQ. The V end lost 5 bases, the J end lost 5 bases, and 7 bases lay between the germline ends. This CDR3 is 12 amino acids long. CDR3 DNA: TGTGCCAGCAGCCTCGTCCACAATGAGCAGTTCTTC. It codes for CASSLVHNEQFF.

This clone was seen more than once but under ten times. This chain links TRBV28 with TRBJ2-2; TRBD2 matches at 8 bases. The germline V gene has CDR1 MDHEN and CDR2 SYDVKM. The CDR3 is 15 amino acids. Unmatched junction bases numbered 1, after V lost 3 bases and J lost 1 base. Here the CDR3 DNA reads TGTGCCAGCAGTTTGGGACTAGGGAACACCGGGGAGCTGTTTTTT. Translation gives CASSLGLGNTGELFF.

J is TRBJ1-1 and V is TRBV29-1, with 10 bases fitting TRBD1. J was trimmed by 4 bases and V by 5 bases; bases with no gene match: 13. The CDR3 loop spans 16 amino acids. Germline CDR1 SQVTM, CDR2 ANQGSEA. The CDR3 loop reads CSVSRQGAAEGTEAFF. CDR3 bases: TGCAGCGTTTCAAGACAGGGGGCAGCGGAGGGCACTGAAGCTTTCTTT.

This chain connects TRBV5-1 to TRBJ2-7; 8 bases fit TRBD1. CDR3 length: 14 residues. Per the germline V gene, CDR1 is SGHRS and CDR2 is YFSETQ. The V and J ends lost 4 bases and 2 bases, in that order; junction bases with no gene match: 5. The CDR3 DNA reads as TGCGCCAGCAGCCAGGGACAGGACCCCTACGAGCAGTACTTC. This sequence encodes CASSQGQDPYEQYF.

The J gene is TRBJ2-7, the V gene TRBV28, with D possibly being TRBD1 (6 bases). Germline loops: CDR1 MDHEN, CDR2 SYDVKM. Trimming left V 6 bases short and J 3 bases short, with 18 bases between. This CDR3 region has 15 residues. The CDR3 coding sequence is TGTGCCAGCAGCTTCCCATGGGGGCCAATCTACGAGCAGTACTTC. Its protein is CASSFPWGPIYEQYF. The whole variable domain, remainder taken from reference TRBV28 and TRBJ2-7, is DVKVTQSSRYLVKRTGEKVFLECVQDMDHENMFWYRQDPGLGLRLIYFSYDVKMKEKGDIPEGYSVSREKKERFSLILESASTNQTSMYLCASSFPWGPIYEQYFGPGTRLTVT.

This chain uses TRBV29-1 with TRBJ1-1; 10 bases map to TRBD1. Trimming took 7 bases from V and 4 from J; bases not matched to a gene: 6. The CDR3 has 13 amino acids. The germline V gene encodes CDR1 SQVTM and CDR2 ANQGSEA. The CDR3: CSGSGQGGTEAFF. The CDR3 region has the DNA TGCAGCGGGAGCGGACAGGGGGGCACTGAAGCTTTCTTT.

This clone has just a few counts. The J gene is TRBJ2-7, the V gene TRBV19, with 7 positions matching TRBD1. The CDR3 contains 16 residues. The V segment lost 3 bases and the J segment 4 bases; nucleotides outside the gene matches: 12. Germline V gene data show CDR1 as LNHDA and CDR2 as SQIVND (reference sequence). CDR3 sequence (DNA): TGTGCCAGTAGTATCCAATACAGGGGAACCCAATACGAGCAGTACTTC. Its translation: CASSIQYRGTQYEQYF.

In the case of this clone: In the same sample, other DNA sequences code for this CDR3. This chain joins TRBV19 and TRBJ2-3; 9 nucleotides match TRBD2. Trimming at V came to 3 bases and at J to 2 bases, leaving 3 bases not matched to a gene. Germline lookup yields CDR1 LNHDA and CDR2 SQIVND (reference sequence). The CDR3 consists of 15 residues. The chain's CDR3 is CASSMTSGNTDTQYF. The CDR3 DNA reads as TGTGCCAGTAGTATGACTAGCGGAAACACAGATACGCAGTATTTT.

The chain links TRBV15 to TRBJ2-5, with TRBD1 matching over 11 bases. TRBJ2-7 explains the end of the DNA better; the J call may be wrong. The CDR3 is 15 amino acids. Germline CDR1 and CDR2: LNHNV and YYDKDF (reference sequence). The CDR3 nucleotides are TGTGCCACCAGCAGAGGGGACAGGGGGTCCTACGAGCAGTACTTC. It encodes CATSRGDRGSYEQYF.

This rearrangement joins TRBV28 to TRBJ2-1; weak D call: TRBD1 (5 bases). The germline V gene has CDR1 MDHEN and CDR2 SYDVKM. Deletions cut 5 bases from V and 10 bases from J, with 12 bases between. The CDR3 spans 12 residues. The CDR3 region has the DNA TGTGCCAGCAGTCCAGGGTCGTACGAGCAGTTCTTC. Amino acid sequence: CASSPGSYEQFF.

The chain couples TRBV9 to TRBJ2-1; tentative D call: TRBD1 (5 bases). The germline V and J ends were trimmed by 0 bases and 8 bases, with 6 bases remaining between them. The CDR3 has 12 amino acids. Germline loops: CDR1 SGDLS, CDR2 YYNGEE. In DNA, the CDR3 is TGTGCCAGCAGCGTAGAAGGGGATGAGCAGTTCTTC. Residues: CASSVEGDEQFF.

The J gene is TRBJ1-5, the V gene TRBV5-6; D not certain. Trimming stripped 0 bases from V and 5 bases from J, with 15 bases between. There are 16 residues in the CDR3. The germline V gene has CDR1 SGHDT and CDR2 YYEEEE. In nucleotides, the CDR3 is TGTGCCAGCAGCTTGGCCAAGACCGGAGCGTATCAGCCCCAGCATTTT. Protein product: CASSLAKTGAYQPQHF.

The chain uses TRBV5-4 and TRBJ2-5; a weak D match, TRBD1 (5 bases). The CDR3 loop spans 13 amino acids. The germline CDR1 and CDR2 sequences are SGHNT and YYREEE (reference sequence). The V end was cut by 3 bases, the J end by 5 bases, with 11 bases between. This CDR3 reads CASSSQGYETQYF. CDR3 nucleotide sequence: TGTGCCAGCAGCTCCCAGGGTTACGAGACCCAGTACTTC.

About this clone itself: The sample has other DNA sequences that encode this CDR3 too. This chain links TRBV7-3 with TRBJ2-3; D is ambiguous. The V gene's germline CDR1 is SGHTA and CDR2 FQGTGA. This CDR3 contains 12 residues. V lost 6 bases and J lost 0, with 4 bases in between. In nucleotides, the CDR3 is TGTGCCAGCAGTTCGAGCACAGATACGCAGTATTTT. Amino acid sequence: CASSSSTDTQYF.